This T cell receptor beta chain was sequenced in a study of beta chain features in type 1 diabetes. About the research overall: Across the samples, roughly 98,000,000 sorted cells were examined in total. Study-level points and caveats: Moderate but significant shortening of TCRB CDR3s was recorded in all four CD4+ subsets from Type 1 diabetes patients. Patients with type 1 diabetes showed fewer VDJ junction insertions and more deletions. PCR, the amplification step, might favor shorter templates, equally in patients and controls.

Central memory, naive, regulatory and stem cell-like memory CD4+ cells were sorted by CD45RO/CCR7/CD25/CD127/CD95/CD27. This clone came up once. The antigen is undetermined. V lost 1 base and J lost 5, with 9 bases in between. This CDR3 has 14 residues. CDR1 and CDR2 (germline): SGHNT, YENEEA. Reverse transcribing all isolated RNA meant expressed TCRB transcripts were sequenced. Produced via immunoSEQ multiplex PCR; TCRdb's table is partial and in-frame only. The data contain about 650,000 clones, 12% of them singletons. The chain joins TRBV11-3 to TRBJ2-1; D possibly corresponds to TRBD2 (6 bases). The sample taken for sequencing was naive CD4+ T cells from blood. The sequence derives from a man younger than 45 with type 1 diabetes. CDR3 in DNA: TGTGCCAGCAGCTTAGCGGGGGAGAACAATGAGCAGTTCTTC. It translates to CASSLAGENNEQFF.